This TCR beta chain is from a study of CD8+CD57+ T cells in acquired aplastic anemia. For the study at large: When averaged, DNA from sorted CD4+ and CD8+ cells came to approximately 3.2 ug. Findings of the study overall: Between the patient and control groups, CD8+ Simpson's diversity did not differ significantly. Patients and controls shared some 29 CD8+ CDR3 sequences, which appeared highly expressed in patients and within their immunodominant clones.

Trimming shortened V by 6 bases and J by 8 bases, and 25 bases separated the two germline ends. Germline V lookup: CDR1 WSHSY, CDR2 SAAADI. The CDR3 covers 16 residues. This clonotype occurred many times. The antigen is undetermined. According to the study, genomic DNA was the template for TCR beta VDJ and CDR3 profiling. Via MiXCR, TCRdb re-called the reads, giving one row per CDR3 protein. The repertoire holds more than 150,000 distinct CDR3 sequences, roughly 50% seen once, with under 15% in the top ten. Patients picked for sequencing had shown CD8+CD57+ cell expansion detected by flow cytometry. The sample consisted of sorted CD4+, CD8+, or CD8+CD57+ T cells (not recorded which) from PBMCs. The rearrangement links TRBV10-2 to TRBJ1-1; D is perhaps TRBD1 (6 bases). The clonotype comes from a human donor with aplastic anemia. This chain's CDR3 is CASRYRQATPPREAFF. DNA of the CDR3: TGCGCCAGCAGATACCGACAGGCTACCCCCCCCCGAGAAGCTTTCTTT.